This TCR beta chain was recovered during a study of early T cells in non-severe SARS-CoV-2 infection (dated by TCRdb to the early 2020s). With regard to the full study: Because TCR sequencing relied on bulk RNA taken from unsorted whole blood, pairing of alpha and beta chains was not possible. On the study overall, not on this receptor specifically: VDJdb matching was skewed toward anti-spike CD8 responses, so virus-specific expansions were likely underestimated and private and CD4 specificities were missed.

The V end loses 5 bases and the J end loses 12 bases, and a stretch of 11 bases separates them. Taken from cysteine to phenylalanine, the CDR3 has 11 residues. CDR3 DNA only is kept here, 33 bases in frame from base 1. Sequences SGHTA (CDR1) and FQGNSA (CDR2) are obtained from the germline V gene. The method behind the library was 5' RACE. The sequencer listed for this sample is NextSeq 500. The TCR library protocol attached unique molecular identifiers to individual cDNA molecules to correct for sequencing error and PCR bias. TCR alpha and beta chains were both sequenced, and the abundances of alpha and beta sequences in each sample were closely correlated with each other. The authors processed their data as follows. Decombinator V4 was used to annotate TCR sequences for V gene, J gene and CDR3. Expanded TCRs were defined as changing significantly between any two time points under a Poisson model with p below 0.0001. TCR abundances were normalised to the total number of TCRs sequenced per sample and expressed as counts per million. MAIT TCRs were defined by TRAV1-2 paired with TRAJ12, TRAJ20 or TRAJ33, and iNKT TCRs by TRAV10 paired with TRAJ18. VDJdb, accessed on 1 November 2021, was searched for TCRs annotated for CMV, EBV and SARS-CoV-2, and TCRs annotated for more than one antigen were excluded. TCRdb's own reprocessing of the public reads used fastp at Q25 and MiXCR and kept productive beta chains. Under each unique CDR3 protein, matching rows form one entry showing the most common genes and DNA. The V and J calls and clone size are TCRdb's, not the authors'. The table for this sample lists 70,000 to 90,000 distinct CDR3 sequences; just under 15% of them were counted only once. Of the sample, 5.5% to 7% falls within the top ten clones.

In this sample, this clonotype turned up a few times. No antigen is known for it. It has no much larger one-base neighbor in the sample; base qualities were not kept. This was a case-control study nested in a cohort of healthcare workers in London, UK, who had nasopharyngeal swab PCR tests and blood samples taken every week. Between 23 and 31 March 2020, the week of the UK lockdown, healthcare workers were enrolled and then followed up weekly for as long as 16 weeks. The receptor was derived from an adult who was a healthcare worker with PCR-confirmed SARS-CoV-2 infection or an uninfected control (not recorded which). This chain is built from TRBV7-2 and TRBJ2-1; the D gene is not confidently resolved. The sample comprised whole blood. The CDR3 region has the sequence CASSPDATQFF. Read as DNA, the sequence is TGTGCCAGCAGCCCAGACGCCACGCAGTTCTTC.